The source of this T cell receptor (beta chain) is a study of blood T cell repertoires in COVID-19. Across the study: The analysed material was cDNA or gDNA that came from T cells, B-cell-depleted T cells, or PBMCs.

This clone appeared a single time. V lost 4 bases and J 0 bases, leaving 20 bases between the germline ends. Germline V gene lookup returns CDR1 SGHRS and CDR2 YFSETQ. This CDR3 is 18 amino acids long. Clones were sequenced by immunoSEQ multiplex PCR, and TCRdb holds only the in-frame ones, with some missing. The table lists a few hundred thousand clones, roughly 77% of them singletons. Enrolled through a virtual design, the participants were between roughly 18 and 90 years of age and came from some 26 US areas. Participants' own reports of clinical history determined their cohort assignment. Resolution of symptoms, clearance, or two negative PCRs was present in recovered Cohort 3 donors.

Sequencing was done on a sample of PBMCs or T cells enriched from blood (not recorded which). This chain connects TRBV5-1 to TRBJ2-1, with a tentative D call TRBD2 (7 bases). The origin of this receptor is a man aged 35 to 55 who had recovered from COVID-19. The CDR3 reads CASSPQAGGGGSYNEQFF. In DNA, the CDR3 is TGCGCCAGCAGCCCCCAAGCCGGGGGAGGGGGCTCCTACAATGAGCAGTTCTTC.